The sequence of this T cell receptor beta chain was determined in a study of T cell responses to AZD1222 COVID-19 vaccine. The study, taken as a whole, reports: Once two AZD1222 doses were given, Spike-specific TCR breadth and depth went up.

Notes on this clone: The antigen is unknown.

V lost 10 bases, J lost 0 bases, and 12 bases lay in between. CDR1 and CDR2 (germline): MDHEN, SYDVKM. The CDR3 loop spans 13 amino acids. Sequenced by immunoSEQ multiplex PCR; TCRdb stores in-frame clones only, minus some. The sample lists 150,000 or so clones, 80% to 90% occurring once. This TCR was recovered from an adult in good health. The rearrangement links TRBV28 to TRBJ1-1, with D maybe TRBD1 (6 bases). Sequenced here: peripheral blood, sampled on day 0 of AZD1222 vaccination. This chain's CDR3 is CATEQGLNTEAFF. The DNA of the CDR3 is TGTGCCACAGAACAGGGTCTGAACACTGAAGCTTTCTTT.